This T cell receptor (beta chain) was profiled in a study of radiation and T cells in renal cell carcinoma. Germline loops: CDR1 SGHNT, CDR2 YYREEE (reference sequence). The CDR3 is 15 amino acids. Trimming cost V 3 bases and J 4 bases; bases outside gene matches: 6. This clone was found a few times. Time point noted: blood 2 weeks post-SBRT. Treatment reported: 15 Gy SBRT to primary tumor, nephrectomy 4 weeks later. Clones were sequenced by immunoSEQ multiplex PCR, and TCRdb holds only the in-frame ones, with some missing. This table has 150,000 to 190,000 clones, over 80% appearing once. This TCR was recovered from a woman in her 50s with renal cell carcinoma. The sequenced sample was blood, obtained from a patient whose treatment included radiotherapy and nephrectomy. The V gene is TRBV5-4, the J gene TRBJ2-1; TRBD2 agrees at 8 bases. The CDR3 protein is CASSSKAGEYNEQFF. In DNA, the CDR3 is TGTGCCAGCAGCTCGAAAGCGGGGGAATACAATGAGCAGTTCTTC.